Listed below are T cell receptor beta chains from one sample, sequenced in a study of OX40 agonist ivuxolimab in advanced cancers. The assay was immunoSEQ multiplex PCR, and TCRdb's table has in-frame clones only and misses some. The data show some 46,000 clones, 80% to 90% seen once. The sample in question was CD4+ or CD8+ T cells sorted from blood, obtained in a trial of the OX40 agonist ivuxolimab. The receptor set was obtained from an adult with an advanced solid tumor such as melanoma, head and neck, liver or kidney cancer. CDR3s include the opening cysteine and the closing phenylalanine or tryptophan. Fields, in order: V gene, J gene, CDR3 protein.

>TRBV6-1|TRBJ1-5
CASSPTDSNQPQHF
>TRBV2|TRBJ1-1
CASRDTMNTEAFF
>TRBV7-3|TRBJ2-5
CASSLRGSRGTETQYF
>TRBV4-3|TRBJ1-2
CASSQDRGGGDGYTF
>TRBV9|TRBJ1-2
CASNEDGNYGYTF
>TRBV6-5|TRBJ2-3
CASSRQGVWTDTQYF
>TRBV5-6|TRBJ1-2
CASSLVYDRTMTNYGYTF
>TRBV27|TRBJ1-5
CASSLNLQDLKSQHF
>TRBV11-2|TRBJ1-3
CASSKTGPGNTIYF
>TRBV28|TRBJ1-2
CASSFELDGNGYTF
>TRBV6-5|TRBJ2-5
CATLWRETQYF
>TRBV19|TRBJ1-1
CASSIDLRGTEAFF
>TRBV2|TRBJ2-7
CASRYEGSSYEQYF
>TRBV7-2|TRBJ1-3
CASSLGGHAAPFSGNTIYF
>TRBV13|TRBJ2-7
CASSFSGSGYEQYF
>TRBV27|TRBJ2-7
CASSLSESRSYEQYF
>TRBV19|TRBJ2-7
CASSTTSGSSYEQYF
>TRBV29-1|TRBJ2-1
CSVEGGDRGPYNEQFF
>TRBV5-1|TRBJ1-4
CASSLAEGLKGEKLFF
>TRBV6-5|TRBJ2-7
CASSYSLGVEQYF
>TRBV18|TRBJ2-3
CASSQTLGGASTDTQYF
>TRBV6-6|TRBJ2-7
CASSYSLRESYEQYF
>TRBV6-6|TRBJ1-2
CASSETGGSYGYTF
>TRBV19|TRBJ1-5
CASSMKAWGNQPQHF
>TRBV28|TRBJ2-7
CATCDSRDYEQYF
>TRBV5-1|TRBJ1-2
CASSPNSRAGDPLGYGYTF
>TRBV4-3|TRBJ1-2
CASSPTGPRDGYTF
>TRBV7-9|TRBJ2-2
CASSLARQASTGELFF